This TCR beta chain comes out of a study of blood T cell repertoires in COVID-19. Assay: immunoSEQ multiplex PCR; the TCRdb copy retains only in-frame clones and omits some. Altogether over 100,000 clones are present, around 77% being singletons, with the ten largest covering approximately 16%. This receptor was identified in a man aged 55 to 70 with active or convalescent COVID-19. Sequencing input: peripheral blood.

Written as DNA, the CDR3 is TGCGCCAGCAGCCAAAACAGGGACCCCTACAATGAGCAGTTCTTC. Protein: CASSQNRDPYNEQFF. The genes are TRBV4-3 and TRBJ2-1, with a possible D match to TRBD1 (6 bases). CDR1 is LGHNA, CDR2 YSLEER, per germline. There are 15 residues in the CDR3. The V end was cut by 2 bases, the J end by 2 bases, with 10 bases between.